This TCR beta chain was retrieved from a study of blood T cell repertoires in COVID-19. Symptom resolution, clearance, or two negative PCRs marked donors in Cohort 3 as recovered. Profiling relied on immunoSEQ multiplex PCR, and the TCRdb table lists in-frame clones only, not all of them. The sample has some 340,000 clones, under 85% seen once; the top ten hold around 5.1%. Sequenced sample: PBMCs or T cells enriched from blood (not recorded which). This receptor was taken from a woman aged 45-60 years who had recovered from COVID-19.

CDR3 coding DNA: TGTGCCAGCAGCCAAGTCTACACAGATACGCAGTATTTT. The encoded protein is CASSQVYTDTQYF. This rearrangement joins TRBV3-1 (or the pseudogene TRBV3-2) to TRBJ2-3; D remains ambiguous. The CDR3 runs to 13 residues. The germline V and J ends were trimmed by 1 base and 2 bases, with 4 bases remaining between them. The germline V gene has CDR1 LGHDT and CDR2 YNNKEL (reference sequence).